Listed below are T cell receptor beta chains from one sample, sequenced in a study of CD8+ T cells in alopecia areata. Data came from immunoSEQ multiplex PCR; TCRdb stores just in-frame clones and leaves some out. Here the sample spans 100,000 to 150,000 clones, around two fifths being singletons. Input material: CD4+ T cells sorted from blood. These receptor sequences come from a human donor with alopecia areata. CDR3s include the opening cysteine and the closing phenylalanine or tryptophan. D genes are given only for firm matches. The listing skips clone size in some rows; elsewhere it reads once, few, many or a size class.

CDR3 DNA: TGTGCCAGCAGCTTGGGCGGGAGCAAAAATGAGCAGTTCTTC; CDR3 protein: CASSLGGSKNEQFF; V gene: TRBV5-4; J gene: TRBJ2-1; D gene: TRBD2; clone size: NA
CDR3 DNA: TGCAGCGTTGCCAGTACCTCTGGAAACACCATATATTTT; CDR3 protein: CSVASTSGNTIYF; V gene: TRBV29-1; J gene: TRBJ1-3; D gene: NA; clone size: NA
CDR3 DNA: TGCGCCAGCAGCCAGACTAGCGGGATGGCATGGGGCAAATTCTTC; CDR3 protein: CASSQTSGMAWGKFF; V gene: TRBV5-1; J gene: TRBJ2-1; D gene: TRBD2; clone size: NA
CDR3 DNA: TGTGCCAGCAGCACTAGGCACTATGGCTACACCTTC; CDR3 protein: CASSTRHYGYTF; V gene: TRBV7-8; J gene: TRBJ1-2; D gene: NA; clone size: NA
CDR3 DNA: TGCAGCGTCCGCCTCAGACTAGCGGCGAGGGAGCAGTACTTC; CDR3 protein: CSVRLRLAAREQYF; V gene: TRBV29-1; J gene: TRBJ2-7; D gene: TRBD2; clone size: NA
CDR3 DNA: TGTGCCACCAGCAGAGTAACGGTTTCCGGGCCCAATCAGCCCCAGCATTTT; CDR3 protein: CATSRVTVSGPNQPQHF; V gene: TRBV15; J gene: TRBJ1-5; D gene: NA; clone size: NA
CDR3 DNA: TGTGCCAGCAGTATAGATCCTAACACCGGGGAGCTGTTTTTT; CDR3 protein: CASSIDPNTGELFF; V gene: TRBV2; J gene: TRBJ2-2; D gene: NA; clone size: few
CDR3 DNA: TGTGCCAGCAGCTTTACTAGCGGGGGGCCGGGGGATACGCAGTATTTT; CDR3 protein: CASSFTSGGPGDTQYF; V gene: TRBV7-2; J gene: TRBJ2-3; D gene: TRBD2; clone size: NA
CDR3 DNA: TGTGCCAGCAGACTCGACAGGGGAGATCAGCCCCAGCATTTT; CDR3 protein: CASRLDRGDQPQHF; V gene: TRBV7-3; J gene: TRBJ1-5; D gene: TRBD1; clone size: NA
CDR3 DNA: TGCGCCAGCAGCCCCGTGGGTAGCAATCAGCCCCAGCATTTT; CDR3 protein: CASSPVGSNQPQHF; V gene: TRBV23-1; J gene: TRBJ1-5; D gene: NA; clone size: few
CDR3 DNA: TGCGCCAGCAGCCAACTGACAGGCTACGAGCAGTACTTC; CDR3 protein: CASSQLTGYEQYF; V gene: TRBV4-3; J gene: TRBJ2-7; D gene: NA; clone size: NA
CDR3 DNA: TGTGCCACCAGCTTAGACAGGGCGAGCATTCAGTACTTC; CDR3 protein: CATSLDRASIQYF; V gene: TRBV15; J gene: TRBJ2-4; D gene: TRBD1; clone size: NA
CDR3 DNA: TGCAGCGGCCAATTTACAGGGATCAGCGGGGAGCTGTTTTTT; CDR3 protein: CSGQFTGISGELFF; V gene: TRBV29-1; J gene: TRBJ2-2; D gene: NA; clone size: few
CDR3 DNA: TGTGCCAGCAGCTCCGGAGCGGGAGCCACCGGGGAGCTGTTTTTT; CDR3 protein: CASSSGAGATGELFF; V gene: TRBV7-9; J gene: TRBJ2-2; D gene: TRBD2; clone size: few
CDR3 DNA: TGTGCCGCTGGGTTAGGACAGTCCTACGAGCAGTACTTC; CDR3 protein: CAAGLGQSYEQYF; V gene: TRBV28; J gene: TRBJ2-7; D gene: NA; clone size: NA
CDR3 DNA: TGTGCCAGCAGTCAGGGACAGGTGAACACTGAAGCTTTCTTT; CDR3 protein: CASSQGQVNTEAFF; V gene: TRBV27; J gene: TRBJ1-1; D gene: TRBD1; clone size: NA
CDR3 DNA: TGTGCCCTCCGGAGCGGGAATAGCAATCAGCCCCAGCATTTT; CDR3 protein: CALRSGNSNQPQHF; V gene: TRBV30; J gene: TRBJ1-5; D gene: NA; clone size: NA
CDR3 DNA: TGCGCCAGCAGCCAAGTGGCGGGCAGGGATAACTATGGCTACACCTTC; CDR3 protein: CASSQVAGRDNYGYTF; V gene: TRBV4-1; J gene: TRBJ1-2; D gene: NA; clone size: few
CDR3 DNA: TGTGCCTGGAGTGTCGAAGGGACCCACGAGCAGTACTTC; CDR3 protein: CAWSVEGTHEQYF; V gene: TRBV30; J gene: TRBJ2-7; D gene: NA; clone size: NA
CDR3 DNA: TGCGCCAGCAGCCAGGCGTGGGGCGCTGGGGCCAACGTCCTGACTTTC; CDR3 protein: CASSQAWGAGANVLTF; V gene: TRBV4-3; J gene: TRBJ2-6; D gene: NA; clone size: NA
CDR3 DNA: TGTGCCTGGAGTGTTATGTTTAGAGAGACCCAGTACTTC; CDR3 protein: CAWSVMFRETQYF; V gene: TRBV30; J gene: TRBJ2-5; D gene: NA; clone size: NA
CDR3 DNA: TGCGCCAGCAGCCAAGCGGTGGGGGAGACCCAGTACTTC; CDR3 protein: CASSQAVGETQYF; V gene: TRBV4-3; J gene: TRBJ2-5; D gene: NA; clone size: NA
CDR3 DNA: TGCAGCGCCATGGGACAGGGGAACACTGAAGCTTTCTTT; CDR3 protein: CSAMGQGNTEAFF; V gene: TRBV29-1; J gene: TRBJ1-1; D gene: TRBD1; clone size: few
CDR3 DNA: TGCGCCAGCAGCCAAGATGGAGCGGGAGTATCAGATACGCAGTATTTT; CDR3 protein: CASSQDGAGVSDTQYF; V gene: TRBV4-3; J gene: TRBJ2-3; D gene: TRBD2; clone size: NA
CDR3 DNA: TGTGCCAGCAGTCCCGTAGGGACAGGCACCAATGAGCAGTTCTTC; CDR3 protein: CASSPVGTGTNEQFF; V gene: TRBV7-9; J gene: TRBJ2-1; D gene: TRBD1; clone size: few
CDR3 DNA: TGTGCCAGTAGTATATATCTAGCGCTCAACACCGGGGAGCTGTTTTTT; CDR3 protein: CASSIYLALNTGELFF; V gene: TRBV19; J gene: TRBJ2-2; D gene: NA; clone size: few
CDR3 DNA: TGCGCCAGCAGCCAAGATCCACTTACTGTCTCTCCGCAGTACTTC; CDR3 protein: CASSQDPLTVSPQYF; V gene: TRBV4-3; J gene: TRBJ2-7; D gene: NA; clone size: NA
CDR3 DNA: TGTGCCAGCAGCCAAGGCGGGAGGGCCAGCACAGATACGCAGTATTTT; CDR3 protein: CASSQGGRASTDTQYF; V gene: TRBV14; J gene: TRBJ2-3; D gene: TRBD2; clone size: few
CDR3 DNA: TGTGCCAGCAGTTTAGACCCGGGACAGAACTACGAGCAGTACTTC; CDR3 protein: CASSLDPGQNYEQYF; V gene: TRBV28; J gene: TRBJ2-7; D gene: TRBD1; clone size: few
CDR3 DNA: TGTGCCAGCAGCAGGGGTCTGTATGGCTACACCTTC; CDR3 protein: CASSRGLYGYTF; V gene: TRBV6-5; J gene: TRBJ1-2; D gene: NA; clone size: NA
CDR3 DNA: TGTGCCAGCAGTCTTTCACTAGGGGGTCGCAATGAGCAGTTCTTC; CDR3 protein: CASSLSLGGRNEQFF; V gene: TRBV28; J gene: TRBJ2-1; D gene: NA; clone size: NA
CDR3 DNA: TGTGCCAGCAGTCCTCTAGCGTTAGAGACCCAGTACTTC; CDR3 protein: CASSPLALETQYF; V gene: TRBV28; J gene: TRBJ2-5; D gene: NA; clone size: NA
CDR3 DNA: TGTGCCAGCAGCCGAGACAGGTCCATAAACTATGGCTACACCTTC; CDR3 protein: CASSRDRSINYGYTF; V gene: TRBV4-2; J gene: TRBJ1-2; D gene: NA; clone size: NA
CDR3 DNA: TGTGCCTGGAGTGTTAAGCGGACCTCCTACAATGAGCAGTTCTTC; CDR3 protein: CAWSVKRTSYNEQFF; V gene: TRBV30; J gene: TRBJ2-1; D gene: NA; clone size: NA
CDR3 DNA: TGTGCCAGTTCTAGGGGTGCAACTAATGAAAAACTGTTTTTT; CDR3 protein: CASSRGATNEKLFF; V gene: TRBV6-5; J gene: TRBJ1-4; D gene: NA; clone size: NA
CDR3 DNA: TGTGCCAGCAATAACGGAGGGTTCGGAAATCAGCCCCAGCATTTT; CDR3 protein: CASNNGGFGNQPQHF; V gene: TRBV6-6; J gene: TRBJ1-5; D gene: NA; clone size: NA
CDR3 DNA: TGTGCCAGCAGGGGACAGCAGTCGCGAGCTTTCTTT; CDR3 protein: CASRGQQSRAFF; V gene: TRBV28; J gene: TRBJ1-1; D gene: TRBD1; clone size: NA
CDR3 DNA: TGCAGCGTTGTAGGGGCGACAGGGACCACTGAAGCTTTCTTT; CDR3 protein: CSVVGATGTTEAFF; V gene: TRBV29-1; J gene: TRBJ1-1; D gene: TRBD1; clone size: NA
CDR3 DNA: TGCAGCGTTGAAGACACAGGGAGTATCGAAGCTTTCTTT; CDR3 protein: CSVEDTGSIEAFF; V gene: TRBV29-1; J gene: TRBJ1-1; D gene: NA; clone size: few
CDR3 DNA: TGTGCCTGGATAGTCAGCGGGGGTTACACAGATACGCAGTATTTT; CDR3 protein: CAWIVSGGYTDTQYF; V gene: TRBV30; J gene: TRBJ2-3; D gene: TRBD2; clone size: NA
CDR3 DNA: TGCGCCAGCAGCCAACCAAGACAGGGAGGGAACAATGAGCAGTTCTTC; CDR3 protein: CASSQPRQGGNNEQFF; V gene: TRBV5-1; J gene: TRBJ2-1; D gene: NA; clone size: once
CDR3 DNA: TGCGCCAGCAGCTTGGTACAGAGGGAGACCCAGTACTTC; CDR3 protein: CASSLVQRETQYF; V gene: TRBV5-1; J gene: TRBJ2-5; D gene: NA; clone size: NA
CDR3 DNA: TGCAGCGTTGAAGATCTTATTGCACAGGCTTATGGCTACACCTTC; CDR3 protein: CSVEDLIAQAYGYTF; V gene: TRBV29-1; J gene: TRBJ1-2; D gene: NA; clone size: NA
CDR3 DNA: TGCGCCAGCAGCTTGGACGTTTCCTACGAGCAGTACTTC; CDR3 protein: CASSLDVSYEQYF; V gene: TRBV5-1; J gene: TRBJ2-7; D gene: NA; clone size: NA
CDR3 DNA: TGTGCCAGCCGGGTCAGGCCGGTGAACACTGAAGCTTTCTTT; CDR3 protein: CASRVRPVNTEAFF; V gene: TRBV27; J gene: TRBJ1-1; D gene: NA; clone size: NA
CDR3 DNA: TGTGCCAGCAGCTTAGCCCACGGACAGGGGGTGAACACTGAAGCTTTCTTT; CDR3 protein: CASSLAHGQGVNTEAFF; V gene: TRBV7-9; J gene: TRBJ1-1; D gene: TRBD1; clone size: NA
CDR3 DNA: TGTGCCAGCAGCTTAGACGCAGGGGAGGATGGCTACACCTTC; CDR3 protein: CASSLDAGEDGYTF; V gene: TRBV11-2; J gene: TRBJ1-2; D gene: NA; clone size: few
CDR3 DNA: TGCGCCAGCAGTTCCCAGAGCGCACAGCAAGAGACCCAGTACTTC; CDR3 protein: CASSSQSAQQETQYF; V gene: TRBV5-1; J gene: TRBJ2-5; D gene: NA; clone size: few
CDR3 DNA: TGTGCCAGCAGCCAAGTTGATAGCGGGAGGGAGCTGTTTTTT; CDR3 protein: CASSQVDSGRELFF; V gene: TRBV4-2; J gene: TRBJ2-2; D gene: TRBD2; clone size: NA
CDR3 DNA: TGTGCCAGCAGCTGGACAGCAAACACTGAAGCTTTCTTT; CDR3 protein: CASSWTANTEAFF; V gene: TRBV7-3; J gene: TRBJ1-1; D gene: NA; clone size: NA
CDR3 DNA: TGCGCCAGCAGCCAAGCGGTAGCGGGAGGCCGTGGCGAGACCCAGTACTTC; CDR3 protein: CASSQAVAGGRGETQYF; V gene: TRBV4-1; J gene: TRBJ2-5; D gene: TRBD2; clone size: NA
CDR3 DNA: TGTGCCAGCAGTAGAGGACTTTCCAACGTCCTGACTTTC; CDR3 protein: CASSRGLSNVLTF; V gene: TRBV7-2; J gene: TRBJ2-6; D gene: NA; clone size: NA
CDR3 DNA: TGTGCCTGGGGGTCAATCCCGGAGACCCAGTACTTC; CDR3 protein: CAWGSIPETQYF; V gene: TRBV30; J gene: TRBJ2-5; D gene: NA; clone size: few
CDR3 DNA: TGTGCCAGCAGTGAATCCCTCCTACTAGCGGGAGCTTTCGAGCAGTTCTTC; CDR3 protein: CASSESLLLAGAFEQFF; V gene: TRBV25-1; J gene: TRBJ2-1; D gene: TRBD2; clone size: few
CDR3 DNA: TGTGCCAGCAGGGGGGACTTACCTACCTCAGTGGAGACCCAGTACTTC; CDR3 protein: CASRGDLPTSVETQYF; V gene: TRBV2; J gene: TRBJ2-5; D gene: NA; clone size: few